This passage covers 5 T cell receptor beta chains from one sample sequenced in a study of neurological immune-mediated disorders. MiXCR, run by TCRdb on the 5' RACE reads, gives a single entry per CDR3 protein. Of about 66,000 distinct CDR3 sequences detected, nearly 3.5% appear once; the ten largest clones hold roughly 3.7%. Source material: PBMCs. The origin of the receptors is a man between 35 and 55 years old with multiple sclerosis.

The CDR3 DNA follows: TGTGCCAGCACCAACCTAGCGACTGGGGCCAACGTCCTGACTTTC. Amino acid sequence: CASTNLATGANVLTF. The genes are TRBV6-5 and TRBJ2-6; D perhaps matches TRBD2 (6 bases). V lost 7 bases and J 2 bases, leaving 12 bases between the germline ends. CDR1 is MNHEY, CDR2 SVGAGI, per germline. The CDR3 extends over 15 amino acids.

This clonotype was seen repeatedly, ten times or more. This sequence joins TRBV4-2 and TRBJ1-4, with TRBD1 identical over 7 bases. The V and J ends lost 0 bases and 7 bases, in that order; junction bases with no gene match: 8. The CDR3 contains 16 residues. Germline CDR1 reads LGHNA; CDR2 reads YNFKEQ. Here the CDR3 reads CASSQDQVRGIEKLFF. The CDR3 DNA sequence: TGTGCCAGCAGCCAAGATCAGGTCAGGGGGATTGAAAAACTGTTTTTT.

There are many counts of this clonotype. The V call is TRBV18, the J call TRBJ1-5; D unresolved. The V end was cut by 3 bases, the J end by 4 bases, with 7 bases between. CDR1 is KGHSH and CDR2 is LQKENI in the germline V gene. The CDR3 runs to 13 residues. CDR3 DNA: TGTGCCAGCTCACCCCTCGAAAATCAGCCCCAGCATTTT. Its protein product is CASSPLENQPQHF.

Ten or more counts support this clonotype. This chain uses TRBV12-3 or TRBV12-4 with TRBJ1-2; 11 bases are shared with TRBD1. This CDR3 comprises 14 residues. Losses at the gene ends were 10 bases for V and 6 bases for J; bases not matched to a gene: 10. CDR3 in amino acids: CATRTGGEVNGYTF. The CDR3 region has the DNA TGTGCCACACGGACAGGGGGCGAGGTAAATGGCTACACCTTC.

For the CDR3, the DNA is TGTGCCACCAGTAACCGGATTAGCGGGTGGAATGAGCAGTTCTTC. This translates into CATSNRISGWNEQFF. This chain connects TRBV15 to TRBJ2-1, with 7 bases aligning to TRBD2. Trimming cost V 6 bases and J 7 bases; bases outside gene matches: 12. CDR3 length equals 15 residues. CDR1 LNHNV and CDR2 YYDKDF come from the germline V gene (reference sequence).